The rows below give T cell receptor beta chains drawn from one sample of a study of blood T cells in healthy people across ages. MiXCR, applied by TCRdb to the 5' RACE reads, yields one record per CDR3 protein. The sample carries roughly 680,000 distinct CDR3 sequences, 21% recorded once. Sample: blood. The source is a man between 70 and 80 years old in good health. Each CDR3 is given with its conserved first and last residue. A D gene is named only where the DNA matches it firmly. Expanded clones get a size class; other rows say once, few or many, or leave the size out.

13 | TRBJ2-7 | TRBV11-2 | . | TRBD2 | TGTGCCAGCAGCTCCCGGGGGGGAGGCGAGCAGTACTTC | CASSSRGGGEQYF
18 | TRBJ1-3 | TRBV9 | . | . | TGTGCCAGCAGCGTCGAGTTTGACCACGGACGCGGGAGGGACACCATATATTTT | CASSVEFDHGRGRDTIYF
14 | TRBJ2-1 | TRBV29-1 | . | . | TGCAGCGTTGGCCACCCAGGCGGTTACAATGAGCAGTTCTTC | CSVGHPGGYNEQFF
13 | TRBJ2-4 | TRBV7-3 | few | . | TGTGCCAGCAGCTTAACTGCGACAAACATTCAGTACTTC | CASSLTATNIQYF
12 | TRBJ1-1 | TRBV3-1 | . | . | TGTGCCAGCATCTCAACAGGCAAGACAGCTTTCTTT | CASISTGKTAFF
13 | TRBJ2-7 | TRBV14 | few | . | TGTGCCAGCAGCCTACACCAGGGAAACGAGCAGTACTTC | CASSLHQGNEQYF
18 | TRBJ2-6 | TRBV5-1 | few | TRBD1 | TGCGCCAGCAGCTTGTTGACAGGGGTCAACTCTGGGGCCAACGTCCTGACTTTC | CASSLLTGVNSGANVLTF
13 | TRBJ2-7 | TRBV29-1 | . | TRBD2 | TGCAGCGTTTTACTAGCGGGAGGGCCCGAGCAGTACTTC | CSVLLAGGPEQYF
14 | TRBJ2-1 | TRBV6-1 | . | TRBD2 | TGTGCCAGCAGTGACGGGACTAGCGGGAGGGAGCAGTTCTTC | CASSDGTSGREQFF
13 | TRBJ1-2 | TRBV12-3/TRBV12-4 | once | TRBD1 | TGTGCCAGCAGGCGGGACAGCGAGTATGGCTACACCTTC | CASRRDSEYGYTF
14 | TRBJ1-2 | TRBV15 | few | . | TGTGCCACCAGCAGATCCCGGGACATCTATGGCTACACCTTC | CATSRSRDIYGYTF
16 | TRBJ1-1 | TRBV4-1 | . | TRBD1 | TGCGCCAGCAGCCAATCGACAGGGAGGATGAACACTGAAGCTTTCTTT | CASSQSTGRMNTEAFF
16 | TRBJ2-3 | TRBV7-2 | few | TRBD2 | TGTGCCAGCAGCTTAGTAGAACTAGCGGGCGCAGATACGCAGTATTTT | CASSLVELAGADTQYF
14 | TRBJ2-5 | TRBV3-1 | many | . | TGTGCCAGCAGCCATCCCAGAACCCGTGGGACCCAGTACTTC | CASSHPRTRGTQYF
12 | TRBJ2-1 | TRBV3-1 | few | TRBD2 | TGTGCCAGCAGCTTAATAGCGGGAGTGCAGTTCTTC | CASSLIAGVQFF
14 | TRBJ1-4 | TRBV25-1 | . | . | TGTGCCAGCAGTGAATACAACAGGGATGAAAAACTGTTTTTT | CASSEYNRDEKLFF
14 | TRBJ2-1 | TRBV6-5 | few | . | TGTGCCAGCAGTCTCGGACAGTACAGGAATGAGCAGTTCTTC | CASSLGQYRNEQFF